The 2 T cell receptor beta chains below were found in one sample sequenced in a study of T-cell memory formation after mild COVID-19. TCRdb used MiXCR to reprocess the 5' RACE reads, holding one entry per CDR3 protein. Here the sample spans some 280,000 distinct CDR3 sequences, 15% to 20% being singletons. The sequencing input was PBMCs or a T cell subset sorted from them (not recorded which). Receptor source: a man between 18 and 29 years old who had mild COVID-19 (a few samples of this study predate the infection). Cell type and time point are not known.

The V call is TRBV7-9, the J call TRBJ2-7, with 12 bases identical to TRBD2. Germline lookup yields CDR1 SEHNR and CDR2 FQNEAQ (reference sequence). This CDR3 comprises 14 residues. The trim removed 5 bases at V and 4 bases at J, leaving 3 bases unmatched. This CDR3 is CASSRTSGEYEQYF. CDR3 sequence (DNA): TGTGCCAGCAGCCGGACTAGCGGGGAATACGAGCAGTACTTC.

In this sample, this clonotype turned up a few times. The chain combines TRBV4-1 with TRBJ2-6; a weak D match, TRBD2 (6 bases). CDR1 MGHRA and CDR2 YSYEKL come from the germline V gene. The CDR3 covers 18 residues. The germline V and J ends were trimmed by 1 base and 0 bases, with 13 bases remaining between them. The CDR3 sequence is CASSQVRGPRSGANVLTF. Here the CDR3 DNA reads TGCGCCAGCAGCCAAGTGCGGGGTCCTCGCTCTGGGGCCAACGTCCTGACTTTC.